These 14 T cell receptor beta chains share one sample of origin, sequenced in a study of shared clonotypes between healthy human individuals. Here immunoSEQ multiplex PCR was the method, and the copy in TCRdb shows in-frame clones only, minus some. Seen here are around 1.1 million clones, roughly 80% observed once, and the top ten hold about 0.89%. Sequenced: memory CD4+ T cells from PBMCs. Stated subset: CD45RA-negative fraction. All receptors come from a man between 18 and 29 years old in good health. Some clones in this sample may be carry-over from other donors' samples.

This sequence joins TRBV15 and TRBJ2-2; 10 nucleotides line up with TRBD1. Per germline, CDR1 LNHNV and CDR2 YYDKDF (reference sequence). V gave up 5 bases and J gave up 0 bases; unmatched junction bases: 3. The CDR3 has 16 amino acids. In DNA, the CDR3 is TGTGCCACCAGCGGGGACAGGGGAACGAACACCGGGGAGCTGTTTTTT. It translates to CATSGDRGTNTGELFF.

CDR3 region: CASSLRREGTGELFF. The CDR3 DNA reads as TGTGCCAGCAGTTTAAGGCGGGAGGGCACCGGGGAGCTGTTTTTT. The chain recombines TRBV27 with TRBJ2-2; 9 bases are shared with TRBD2. Per germline, CDR1 MNHEY and CDR2 SMNVEV (reference sequence). The V and J ends lost 2 bases and 4 bases, in that order; junction bases with no gene match: 2. CDR3 length equals 15 residues.

The chain is built from TRBV2 and TRBJ2-2, with D maybe TRBD2 (6 bases). CDR3 size: 15 residues. Per germline, CDR1 SNHLY and CDR2 FYNNEI. Trimming removed 7 bases from V and 6 bases from J, with 18 bases in between. The CDR3 region has the DNA TGTGCCAGCAAATTCCCCCCGGGGGTAGCCGGGGAGCTGTTTTTT. As protein: CASKFPPGVAGELFF.

V is TRBV5-5 and J is TRBJ2-1; no firm D call. The V end lost 0 bases, the J end lost 1 base, and 8 bases lay between the germline ends. This CDR3 has 15 residues. The germline V gene encodes CDR1 SGHKS and CDR2 YYEKEE (reference sequence). Here the CDR3 DNA reads TGTGCCAGCAGCTTGGGCGCCTATTCCTACAATGAGCAGTTCTTC. Its translation is CASSLGAYSYNEQFF.

The rearrangement joins TRBV28 to TRBJ2-5; 14 bases are a match to TRBD2. The DNA end is a closer match to TRBJ2-7, so the J assignment may be wrong. Germline lookup yields CDR1 MDHEN and CDR2 SYDVKM. This CDR3 is 17 amino acids long. The CDR3 protein is CASSFGTSGSFSYEQYF. CDR3 nucleotide sequence: TGTGCCAGCAGTTTCGGGACTAGCGGGAGTTTTTCCTACGAGCAGTACTTC.

In its sample, this clone was seen many times. The chain is built from TRBV2 and TRBJ2-7; no reliable D call. This CDR3 is built from 13 residues. V was pared by 4 bases and J by 0 bases, with 7 bases between. Germline V gene data show CDR1 as SNHLY and CDR2 as FYNNEI. CDR3 sequence reads: CASSVSVSYEQYF. The CDR3 region has the DNA TGTGCCAGCAGTGTTAGTGTCTCCTACGAGCAGTACTTC.

The genes are TRBV6-5 and TRBJ1-2; TRBD1 matches at 9 bases. J gave up 3 bases and V 6 bases, and 8 bases lay outside the gene matches. The CDR3 is made up of 15 amino acids. CDR1 is MNHEY, CDR2 SVGAGI, per germline. In DNA, the CDR3 is TGTGCCAGCAGCCCAACTGGACAGGGGTACTATGGCTACACCTTC. This gives the protein CASSPTGQGYYGYTF.

The chain links TRBV15 to TRBJ2-7; D unclear. V was clipped by 0 bases and J by 2 bases, with 8 bases between them. Germline lookup yields CDR1 LNHNV and CDR2 YYDKDF (reference sequence). CDR3 length: 14 amino acids. The DNA of the CDR3 is TGTGCCACCAGCAGAGATGGGCTAGCCTACGAGCAGTACTTC. Encoded protein: CATSRDGLAYEQYF.

This clone was observed a handful of times. Within the sample, other DNA sequences also encode this same CDR3. This sequence joins TRBV11-3 and TRBJ1-1; D is possibly TRBD1 (5 bases). V dropped 6 bases and J dropped 4 bases, with 12 bases sitting between them. Germline values: CDR1 SGHNT, CDR2 YENEEA. The CDR3 spans 13 residues. The CDR3 region has the DNA TGTGCCAGCAGTCAGGGCTTTGGCACTGAAGCTTTCTTT. It is translated as CASSQGFGTEAFF.

The chain employs TRBV19 and TRBJ1-5, with unresolved D. Germline loops: CDR1 LNHDA, CDR2 SQIVND (reference sequence). The CDR3 loop spans 14 amino acids. V was trimmed by 3 bases and J by 3 bases, leaving 9 bases between them. The CDR3 nucleotides read TGTGCCAGTAGTATGTCTGGGTACAATCAGCCCCAGCATTTT. Translated: CASSMSGYNQPQHF.

The rearrangement links TRBV28 to TRBJ2-1; 7 nucleotides agree with TRBD1. CDR3 length: 17 amino acids. V lost 4 bases and J lost 4; bases outside the gene matches: 13. The germline CDR1 and CDR2 sequences are MDHEN and SYDVKM. CDR3 amino acids: CASSSASGTEEYNEQFF. The CDR3 region has the DNA TGTGCCAGCAGTTCAGCCTCCGGGACAGAGGAGTACAATGAGCAGTTCTTC.

The chain joins TRBV29-1 to TRBJ2-1, with TRBD1 as a possible D gene (6 bases). Germline CDR1 SQVTM, CDR2 ANQGSEA. The CDR3 consists of 13 residues. Deletions cut 5 bases from V and 9 bases from J, with 17 bases between. CDR3 nucleotides: TGCAGCGTTTCATTGGGGGCACGGGGTGAGCAGTTCTTC. Residues: CSVSLGARGEQFF.

The chain uses TRBV6-1 and TRBJ1-3; D is undetermined. The CDR3 extends over 17 amino acids. Germline values: CDR1 MNHNS, CDR2 SASEGT. Trimming left V 4 bases short and J 0 bases short, with 16 bases between. The CDR3 DNA sequence: TGTGCCAGCAGTGTGACCGCTGTGCAAAGCTCTGGAAACACCATATATTTT. The encoded protein is CASSVTAVQSSGNTIYF.

The chain couples TRBV5-1 to TRBJ2-2; 7 bases fit TRBD2. V lost 0 bases, J lost 0 bases, and 2 bases stayed unmatched. Germline V gene sequence: CDR1 SGHRS, CDR2 YFSETQ. The CDR3 is made up of 16 amino acids. The CDR3 here is CASSLAGGANTGELFF. CDR3 DNA: TGCGCCAGCAGCTTGGCTGGGGGGGCGAACACCGGGGAGCTGTTTTTT.